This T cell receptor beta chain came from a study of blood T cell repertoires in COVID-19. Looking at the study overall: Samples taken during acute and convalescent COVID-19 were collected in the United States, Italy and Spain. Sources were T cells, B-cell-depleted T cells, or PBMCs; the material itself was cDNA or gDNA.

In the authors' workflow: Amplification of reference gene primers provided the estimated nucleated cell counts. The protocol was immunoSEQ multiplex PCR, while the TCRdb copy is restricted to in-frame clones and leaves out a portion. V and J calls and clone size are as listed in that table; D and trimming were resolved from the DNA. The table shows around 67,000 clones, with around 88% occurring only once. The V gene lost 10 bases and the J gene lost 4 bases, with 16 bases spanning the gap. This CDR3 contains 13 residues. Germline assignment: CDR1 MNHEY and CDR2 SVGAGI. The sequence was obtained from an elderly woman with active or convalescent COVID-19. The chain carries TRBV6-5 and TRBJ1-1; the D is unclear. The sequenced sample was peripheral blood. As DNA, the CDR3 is TGTGCCACCTTGGCGGGAGGGAGCACTGAAGCTTTCTTT. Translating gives CATLAGGSTEAFF.